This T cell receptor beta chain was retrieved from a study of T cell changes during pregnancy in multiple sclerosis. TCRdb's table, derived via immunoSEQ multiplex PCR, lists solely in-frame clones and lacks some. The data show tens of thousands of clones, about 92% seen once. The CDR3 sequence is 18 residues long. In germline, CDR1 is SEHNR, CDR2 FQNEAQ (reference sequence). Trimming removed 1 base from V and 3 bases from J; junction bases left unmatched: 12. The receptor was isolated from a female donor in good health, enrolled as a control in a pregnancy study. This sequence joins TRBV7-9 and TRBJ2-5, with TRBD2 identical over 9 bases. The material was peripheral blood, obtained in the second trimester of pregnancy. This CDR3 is CASSLGSSVVAGEETQYF. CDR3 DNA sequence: TGTGCCAGCAGCTTAGGCTCATCGGTGGTAGCGGGGGAAGAGACCCAGTACTTC.